Sequencing of this T cell receptor beta chain was carried out in a study of T cells in Graves' hyperthyroidism and ophthalmopathy. Study-level findings and limits: Progression to ophthalmopathy was predicted a median of roughly 6.5 months early.

Researchers took RNA transcripts and amplified the TCR beta CDR3 regions from them. Using the HTBI primer set, a first-round RT-PCR was run on the TCR CDR3. One entry per CDR3 protein, called by TCRdb with MiXCR from the multiplex PCR reads. The sample carries fewer than 250,000 distinct CDR3 sequences, more than 15% recorded once. Hyperthyroidism had been newly diagnosed in patients aged 18 to 65, and its duration was under 2 months. A patient was excluded if there was uncontrolled infection, other autoimmune disease, pregnancy or lactation. The V and J ends lost 3 bases and 7 bases, in that order; junction bases with no gene match: 8. CDR1 is SEHNR and CDR2 is FQNEAQ in the germline V gene (reference sequence). The CDR3 loop spans 16 amino acids. This clonotype occurred many times. Antigen: not known.

The rearrangement uses TRBV7-9 and TRBJ2-1; the match to TRBD1 covers 11 bases. This TCR came from a man aged 45-65 years with Graves' hyperthyroidism. Input material: blood. DNA for the CDR3: TGTGCCAGCAGCTTTAAGAGGGGGACAGGGGGGAATGAGCAGTTCTTC. It codes for CASSFKRGTGGNEQFF.